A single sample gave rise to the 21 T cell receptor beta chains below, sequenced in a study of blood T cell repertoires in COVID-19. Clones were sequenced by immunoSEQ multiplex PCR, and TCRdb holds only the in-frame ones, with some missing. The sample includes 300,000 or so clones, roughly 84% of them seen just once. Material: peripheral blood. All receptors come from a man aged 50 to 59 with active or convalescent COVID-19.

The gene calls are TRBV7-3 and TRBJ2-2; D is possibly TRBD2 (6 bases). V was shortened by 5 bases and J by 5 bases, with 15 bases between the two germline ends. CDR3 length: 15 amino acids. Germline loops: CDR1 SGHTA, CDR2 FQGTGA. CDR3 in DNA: TGTGCCAGCAGCCCGACCGGGACTGATACCGGGGAGCTGTTTTTT. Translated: CASSPTGTDTGELFF.

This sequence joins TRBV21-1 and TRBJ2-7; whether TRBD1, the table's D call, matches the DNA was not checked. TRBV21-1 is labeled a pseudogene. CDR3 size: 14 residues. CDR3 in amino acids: CASSKRDRDYEQYF. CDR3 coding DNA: TGTGCCAGCAGCAAAAGGGACAGGGACTACGAGCAGTACTTC.

CDR3 bases: TGTGCCAGCAGTTACGCCCCCCCCGGGACAGGGGCTAACTATGGCTACACCTTC. It translates to CASSYAPPGTGANYGYTF. The V gene is TRBV6-2 or TRBV6-3, the J gene TRBJ1-2; 10 nucleotides agree with TRBD1. The CDR3 covers 18 residues. The V gene's germline CDR1 is MNHEY and CDR2 SVGEGT. V gave up 2 bases and J gave up 0 bases; unmatched junction bases: 9.

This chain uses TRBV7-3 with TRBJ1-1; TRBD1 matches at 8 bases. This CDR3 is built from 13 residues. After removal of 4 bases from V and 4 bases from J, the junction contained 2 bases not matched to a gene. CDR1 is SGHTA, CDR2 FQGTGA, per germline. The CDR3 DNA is TGTGCCAGCAGCTACACAGGGGGCACTGAAGCTTTCTTT. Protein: CASSYTGGTEAFF. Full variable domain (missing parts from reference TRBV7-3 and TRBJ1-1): GAGVSQTPSNKVTEKGKYVELRCDPISGHTALYWYRQSLGQGPEFLIYFQGTGAADDSGLPNDRFFAVRPEGSVSTLKIQRTERGDSAVYLCASSYTGGTEAFFGQGTRLTVV.

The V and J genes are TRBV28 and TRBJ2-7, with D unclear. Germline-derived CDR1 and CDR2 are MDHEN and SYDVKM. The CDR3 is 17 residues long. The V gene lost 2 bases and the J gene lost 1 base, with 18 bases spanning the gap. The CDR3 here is CASSLPRFSSSSYEQYF. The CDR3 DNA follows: TGTGCCAGCAGTTTACCTCGGTTTAGTAGTAGTTCCTACGAGCAGTACTTC.

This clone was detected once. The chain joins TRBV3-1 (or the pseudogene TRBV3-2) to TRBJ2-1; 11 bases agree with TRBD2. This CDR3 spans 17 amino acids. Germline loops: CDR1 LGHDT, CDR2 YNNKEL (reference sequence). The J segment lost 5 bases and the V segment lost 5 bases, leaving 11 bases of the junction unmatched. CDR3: CASSSNWGLAVNNEQFF. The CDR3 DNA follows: TGTGCCAGCAGCTCCAATTGGGGACTAGCGGTAAACAATGAGCAGTTCTTC.

The CDR3 here is CASSRTGGGTDTQYF. CDR3 coding DNA: TGTGCCAGCAGCCGGACAGGGGGTGGGACAGATACGCAGTATTTT. V is TRBV7-6 and J is TRBJ2-3, with 10 bases aligning to TRBD1. The V gene end was trimmed by 5 bases and the J gene end by 3 bases; junction bases not matched to a gene: 5. Germline-derived CDR1 and CDR2 are SGHVS and FNYEAQ. CDR3 length: 15 amino acids.

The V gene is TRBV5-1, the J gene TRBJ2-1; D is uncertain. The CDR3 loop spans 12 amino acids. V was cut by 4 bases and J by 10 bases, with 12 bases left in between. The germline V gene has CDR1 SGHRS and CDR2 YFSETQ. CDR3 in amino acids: CASSRDEVEQFF. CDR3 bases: TGCGCCAGCAGCCGTGACGAGGTCGAGCAGTTCTTC.

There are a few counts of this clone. CDR3 sequence: CASSQQGGDEKLFF. CDR3 DNA sequence: TGTGCCAGTAGTCAACAAGGAGGTGATGAAAAACTGTTTTTT. V gene TRBV19 combines with J gene TRBJ1-4; no clear D. Trimming removed 5 bases at V and 6 bases at J, with 13 bases between. The CDR3 extends over 14 amino acids. Germline V gene sequence: CDR1 LNHDA, CDR2 SQIVND (reference sequence).

CDR3 in DNA: TGTGCCAGCAGCTTAGGCCTTCTAGCGGGGGGGCCAACAGATACGCAGTATTTT. Translated: CASSLGLLAGGPTDTQYF. V usage is TRBV7-9 and J usage is TRBJ2-3; 12 bases align to TRBD2. This CDR3 has 18 residues. Trimming took 1 base from V and 3 from J; bases not matched to a gene: 8. CDR1 is SEHNR, CDR2 FQNEAQ, per germline (reference sequence).

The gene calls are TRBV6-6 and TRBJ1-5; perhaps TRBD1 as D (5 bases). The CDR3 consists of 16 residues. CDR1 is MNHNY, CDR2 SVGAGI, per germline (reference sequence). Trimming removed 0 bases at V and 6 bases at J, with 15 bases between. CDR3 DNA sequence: TGTGCCAGCAGTTACTCTCGGGGGAGCGCCGCTCAGCCCCAGCATTTT. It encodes CASSYSRGSAAQPQHF.

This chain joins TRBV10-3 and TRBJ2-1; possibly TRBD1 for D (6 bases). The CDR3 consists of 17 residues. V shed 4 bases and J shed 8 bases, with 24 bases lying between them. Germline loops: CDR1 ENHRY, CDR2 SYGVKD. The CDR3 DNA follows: TGTGCCATCAGTGCCCATCAGGGGCCCCCCGTGGTACATGAGCAGTTCTTC. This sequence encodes CAISAHQGPPVVHEQFF.

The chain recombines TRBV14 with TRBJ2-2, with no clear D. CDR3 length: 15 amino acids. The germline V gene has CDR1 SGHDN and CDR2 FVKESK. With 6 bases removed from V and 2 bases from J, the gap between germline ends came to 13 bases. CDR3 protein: CASRPGSLNTGELFF. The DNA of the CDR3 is TGTGCCAGCAGACCCGGGTCCTTAAACACCGGGGAGCTGTTTTTT.

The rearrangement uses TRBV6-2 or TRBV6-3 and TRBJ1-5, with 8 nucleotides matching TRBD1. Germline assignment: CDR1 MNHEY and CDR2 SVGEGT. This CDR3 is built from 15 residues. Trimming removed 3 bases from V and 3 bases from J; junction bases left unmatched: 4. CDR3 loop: CASSYDQGANQPQHF. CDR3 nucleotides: TGTGCCAGCAGTTATGATCAGGGGGCCAATCAGCCCCAGCATTTT.

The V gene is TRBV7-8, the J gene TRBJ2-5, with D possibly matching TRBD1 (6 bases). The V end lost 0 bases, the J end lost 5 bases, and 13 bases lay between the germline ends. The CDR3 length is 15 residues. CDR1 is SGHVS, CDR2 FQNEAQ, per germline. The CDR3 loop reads CASSLAQGRGETQYF. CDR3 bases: TGTGCCAGCAGCTTAGCGCAGGGTAGGGGGGAGACCCAGTACTTC.

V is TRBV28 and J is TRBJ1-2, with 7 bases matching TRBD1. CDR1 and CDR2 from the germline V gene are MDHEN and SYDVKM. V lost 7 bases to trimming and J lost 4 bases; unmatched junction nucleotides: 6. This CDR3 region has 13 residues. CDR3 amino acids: CASNTGTVYGYTF. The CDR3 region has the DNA TGTGCCAGCAATACCGGGACAGTCTATGGCTACACCTTC.

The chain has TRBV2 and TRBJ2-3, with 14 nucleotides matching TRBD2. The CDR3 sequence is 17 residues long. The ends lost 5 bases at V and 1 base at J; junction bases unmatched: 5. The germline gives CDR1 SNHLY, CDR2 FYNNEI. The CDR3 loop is CASSSGLAGGGTDTQYF. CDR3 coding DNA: TGTGCCAGCAGTTCAGGACTAGCGGGAGGAGGCACAGATACGCAGTATTTT.

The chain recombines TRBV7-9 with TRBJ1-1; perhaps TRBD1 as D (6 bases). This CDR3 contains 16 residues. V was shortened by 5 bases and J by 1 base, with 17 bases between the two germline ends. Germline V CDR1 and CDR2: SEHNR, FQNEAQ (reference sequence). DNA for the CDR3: TGTGCCAGCAGCAATGGACAGTCAATTTCGAACACTGAAGCTTTCTTT. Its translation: CASSNGQSISNTEAFF.

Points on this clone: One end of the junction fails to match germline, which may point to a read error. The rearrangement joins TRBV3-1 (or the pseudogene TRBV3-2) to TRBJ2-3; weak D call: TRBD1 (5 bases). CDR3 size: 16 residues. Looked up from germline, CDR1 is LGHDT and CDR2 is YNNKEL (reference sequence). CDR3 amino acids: CASTSRRNQGTDTQYF. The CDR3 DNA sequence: TGTGCCAGCACCTCCCGGCGGAACCAGGGCACAGATACGCAATATTTT.

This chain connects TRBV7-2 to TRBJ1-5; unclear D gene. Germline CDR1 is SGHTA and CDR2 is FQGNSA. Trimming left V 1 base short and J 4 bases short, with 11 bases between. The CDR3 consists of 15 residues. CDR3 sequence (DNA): TGTGCCAGCAGCTTAGGAGGAGGGATAAATCAGCCCCAGCATTTT. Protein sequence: CASSLGGGINQPQHF. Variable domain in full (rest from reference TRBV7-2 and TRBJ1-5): GAGVSQSPSNKVTEKGKDVELRCDPISGHTALYWYRQSLGQGLEFLIYFQGNSAPDKSGLPSDRFSAERTGGSVSTLTIQRTQQEDSAVYLCASSLGGGINQPQHFGDGTRLSIL.

CDR3 amino acids: CASSLYARPSNQPQHF. CDR3 coding DNA: TGTGCCAGCAGTTTATACGCCAGGCCGAGCAATCAGCCCCAGCATTTT. The gene calls are TRBV28 and TRBJ1-5; no clear D. The V end lost 1 base, the J end lost 1 base, and 11 bases lay between the germline ends. The germline gives CDR1 MDHEN, CDR2 SYDVKM. This CDR3 spans 16 amino acids. The full variable domain, rest sourced from reference TRBV28 and TRBJ1-5, is DVKVTQSSRYLVKRTGEKVFLECVQDMDHENMFWYRQDPGLGLRLIYFSYDVKMKEKGDIPEGYSVSREKKERFSLILESASTNQTSMYLCASSLYARPSNQPQHFGDGTRLSIL.